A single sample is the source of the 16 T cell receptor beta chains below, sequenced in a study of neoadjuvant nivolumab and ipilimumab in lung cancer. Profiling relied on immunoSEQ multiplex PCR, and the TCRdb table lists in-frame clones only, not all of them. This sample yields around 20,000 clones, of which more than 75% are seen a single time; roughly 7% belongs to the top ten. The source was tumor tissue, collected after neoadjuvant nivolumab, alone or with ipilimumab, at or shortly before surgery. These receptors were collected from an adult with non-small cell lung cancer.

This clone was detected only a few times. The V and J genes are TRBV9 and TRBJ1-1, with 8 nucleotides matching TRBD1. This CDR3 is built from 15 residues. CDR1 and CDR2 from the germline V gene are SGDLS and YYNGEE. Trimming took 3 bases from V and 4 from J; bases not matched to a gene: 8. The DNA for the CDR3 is TGTGCCAGCAGCGCTTACAGGGGGTCGGGCACTGAAGCTTTCTTT. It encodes CASSAYRGSGTEAFF.

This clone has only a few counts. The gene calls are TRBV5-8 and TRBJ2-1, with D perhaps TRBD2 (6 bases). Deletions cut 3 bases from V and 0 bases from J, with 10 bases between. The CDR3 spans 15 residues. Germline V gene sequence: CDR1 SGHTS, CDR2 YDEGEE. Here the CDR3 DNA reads TGTGCCAGCAGCTCGGGACTTAGCTCCTACAATGAGCAGTTCTTC. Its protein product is CASSSGLSSYNEQFF.

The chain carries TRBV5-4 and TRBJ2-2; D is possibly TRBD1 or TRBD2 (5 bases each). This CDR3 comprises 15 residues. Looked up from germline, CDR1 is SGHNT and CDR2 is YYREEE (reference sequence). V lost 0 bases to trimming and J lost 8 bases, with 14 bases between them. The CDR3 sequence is CASSLEGPRGGELFF. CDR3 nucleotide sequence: TGTGCCAGCAGCTTGGAGGGACCTAGGGGAGGGGAGCTGTTTTTT. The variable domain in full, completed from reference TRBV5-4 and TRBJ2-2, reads ETGVTQSPTHLIKTRGQQVTLRCSSQSGHNTVSWYQQALGQGPQFIFQYYREEENGRGNFPPRFSGLQFPNYSSELNVNALELDDSALYLCASSLEGPRGGELFFGEGSRLTVL.

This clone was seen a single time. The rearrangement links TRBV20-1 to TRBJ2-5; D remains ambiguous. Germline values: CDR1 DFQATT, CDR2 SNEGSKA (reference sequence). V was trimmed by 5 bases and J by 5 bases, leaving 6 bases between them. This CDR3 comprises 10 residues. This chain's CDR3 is CSASMETQYF. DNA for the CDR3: TGCAGTGCTTCGATGGAGACCCAGTACTTC.

CDR3 sequence (DNA): TGTGCCAGCAGCTTAGAAGGCACAGATACGCAGTATTTT. Translating gives CASSLEGTDTQYF. The gene calls are TRBV7-2 and TRBJ2-3; D gene uncertain. V was trimmed by 1 base and J by 1 base, leaving 3 bases between them. The germline V gene encodes CDR1 SGHTA and CDR2 FQGNSA. The CDR3 is 13 residues long.

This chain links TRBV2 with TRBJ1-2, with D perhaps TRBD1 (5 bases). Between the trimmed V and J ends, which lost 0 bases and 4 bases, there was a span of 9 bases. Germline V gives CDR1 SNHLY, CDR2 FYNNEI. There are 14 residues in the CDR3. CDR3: CASSEAGVGYGYTF. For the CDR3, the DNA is TGTGCCAGCAGTGAAGCAGGGGTCGGCTATGGCTACACCTTC.

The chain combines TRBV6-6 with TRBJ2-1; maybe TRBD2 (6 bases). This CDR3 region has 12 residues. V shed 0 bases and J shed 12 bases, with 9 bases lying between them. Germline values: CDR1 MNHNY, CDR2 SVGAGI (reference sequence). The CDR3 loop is CASSYSRDWQFF. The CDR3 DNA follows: TGTGCCAGCAGTTACTCCCGGGACTGGCAGTTCTTC.

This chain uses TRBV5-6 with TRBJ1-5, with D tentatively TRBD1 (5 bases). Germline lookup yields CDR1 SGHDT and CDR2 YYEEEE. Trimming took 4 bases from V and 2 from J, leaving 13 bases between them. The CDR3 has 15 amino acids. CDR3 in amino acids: CASSITREGNQPQHF. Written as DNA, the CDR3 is TGTGCCAGCAGCATCACCAGGGAGGGCAATCAGCCCCAGCATTTT. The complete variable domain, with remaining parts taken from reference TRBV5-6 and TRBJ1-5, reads DAGVTQSPTHLIKTRGQQVTLRCSPKSGHDTVSWYQQALGQGPQFIFQYYEEEERQRGNFPDRFSGHQFPNYSSELNVNALLLGDSALYLCASSITREGNQPQHFGDGTRLSIL.

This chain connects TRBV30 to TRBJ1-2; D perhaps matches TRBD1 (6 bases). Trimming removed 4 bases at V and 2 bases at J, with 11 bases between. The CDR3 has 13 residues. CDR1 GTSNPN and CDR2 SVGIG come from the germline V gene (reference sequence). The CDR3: CAWTRDKNYGYTF. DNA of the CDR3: TGTGCCTGGACTAGGGACAAAAACTATGGCTACACCTTC.

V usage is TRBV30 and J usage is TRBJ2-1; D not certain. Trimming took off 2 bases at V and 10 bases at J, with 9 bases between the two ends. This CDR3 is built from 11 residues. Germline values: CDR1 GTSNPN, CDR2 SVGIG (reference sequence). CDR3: CAWSKSREQFF. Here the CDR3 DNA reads TGTGCCTGGAGTAAGAGTCGGGAGCAGTTCTTC.

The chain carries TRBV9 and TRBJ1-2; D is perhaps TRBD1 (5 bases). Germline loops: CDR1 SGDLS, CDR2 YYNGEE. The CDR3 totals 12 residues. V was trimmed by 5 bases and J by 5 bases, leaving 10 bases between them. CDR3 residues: CASRGAGYGYTF. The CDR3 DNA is TGTGCCAGCAGAGGGGCAGGATATGGCTACACCTTC.

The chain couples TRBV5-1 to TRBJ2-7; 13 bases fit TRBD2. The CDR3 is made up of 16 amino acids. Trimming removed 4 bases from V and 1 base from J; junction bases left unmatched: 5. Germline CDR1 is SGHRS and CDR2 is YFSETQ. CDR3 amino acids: CASSRGTSGKSYEQYF. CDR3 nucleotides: TGCGCCAGCAGCCGTGGGACTAGCGGGAAATCCTACGAGCAGTACTTC.

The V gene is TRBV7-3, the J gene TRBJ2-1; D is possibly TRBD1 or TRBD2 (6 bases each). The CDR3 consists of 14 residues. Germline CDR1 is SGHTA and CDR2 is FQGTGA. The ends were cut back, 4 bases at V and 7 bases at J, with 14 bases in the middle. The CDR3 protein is CASSSATGRNEQFF. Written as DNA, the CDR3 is TGTGCCAGCAGCTCAGCAACAGGGAGGAATGAGCAGTTCTTC. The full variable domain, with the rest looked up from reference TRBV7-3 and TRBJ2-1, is GAGVSQTPSNKVTEKGKYVELRCDPISGHTALYWYRQSLGQGPEFLIYFQGTGAADDSGLPNDRFFAVRPEGSVSTLKIQRTERGDSAVYLCASSSATGRNEQFFGPGTRLTVL.

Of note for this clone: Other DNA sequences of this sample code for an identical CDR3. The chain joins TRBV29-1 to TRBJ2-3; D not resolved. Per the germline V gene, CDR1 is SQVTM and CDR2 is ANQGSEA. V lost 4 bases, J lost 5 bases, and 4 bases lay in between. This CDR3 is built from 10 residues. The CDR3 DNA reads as TGCAGCGTTGGGCTAGATACGCAGTATTTT. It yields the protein CSVGLDTQYF.

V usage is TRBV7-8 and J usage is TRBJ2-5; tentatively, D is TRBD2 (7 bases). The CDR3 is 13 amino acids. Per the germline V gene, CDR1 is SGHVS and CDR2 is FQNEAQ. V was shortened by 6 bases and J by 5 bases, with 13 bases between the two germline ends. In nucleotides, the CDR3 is TGTGCCAGCAGTCTAAAGGGGGGGGAGACCCAGTACTTC. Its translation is CASSLKGGETQYF.

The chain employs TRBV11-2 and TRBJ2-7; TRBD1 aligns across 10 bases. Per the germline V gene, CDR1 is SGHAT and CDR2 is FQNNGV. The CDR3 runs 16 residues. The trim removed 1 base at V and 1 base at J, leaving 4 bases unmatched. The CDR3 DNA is TGTGCCAGCAGCTTAGTCGGGACAGGGGCTTCCTACGAGCAGTACTTC. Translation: CASSLVGTGASYEQYF.